The rows below give T cell receptor beta chains drawn from one sample of a study of PD-1 blockade in classical Hodgkin lymphoma. Repertoires were generated with immunoSEQ multiplex PCR, while TCRdb's copy carries only in-frame clones and drops some. Counted here are about 85,000 clones, around 90% occurring once; the ten biggest clones make up 2.6%. This material consisted of peripheral blood mononuclear cells (PBMCs), taken before the second cycle of nivolumab. These receptors all come from a human donor with classical Hodgkin lymphoma. CDR3s include the opening cysteine and the closing phenylalanine or tryptophan. A D gene is named only where the DNA matches it firmly. Only part of the rows carry a size: once, few, many, or a class if the clone is expanded.

j_call,d_call,clone_size,cdr3_length,v_call,cdr3_nt,cdr3_aa
TRBJ1-1,.,.,11,TRBV9,TGTGCCAGCAGCTCAAACACTGAAGCTTTCTTT,CASSSNTEAFF
TRBJ2-1,TRBD2,.,15,TRBV6-1,TGTGCCAGCAGCCAGACTAGCGGACTTTACAATGAGCAGTTCTTC,CASSQTSGLYNEQFF
TRBJ2-3,.,.,15,TRBV10-2,TGCGCCAGCAGTGGGACGGCCTTAGTCACAGATACGCAGTATTTT,CASSGTALVTDTQYF
TRBJ1-3,TRBD1,.,17,TRBV19,TGTGCCAGTAGTATTCGGTCTACAGGGGGCTCTGGAAACACCATATATTTT,CASSIRSTGGSGNTIYF
TRBJ1-1,.,.,13,TRBV5-1,TGCACCAGCAGCACCCAAGGGCACACTGAAGCTTTCTTT,CTSSTQGHTEAFF
TRBJ1-1,.,.,17,TRBV28,TGTGCCAGCAGTCTTCTCCGGGTGCCCTCTCAGGTCAAGGAAGCTTTCTTT,CASSLLRVPSQVKEAFF
TRBJ2-2,.,.,15,TRBV18,TGTGCCAGCTCACCCGGTACAGGGATCGCCGGGGAGCTGTTTTTT,CASSPGTGIAGELFF
TRBJ1-3,.,.,13,TRBV28,TGTGCCAGCGGGAAAGGGAGCGGAAACACCATATATTTT,CASGKGSGNTIYF
TRBJ2-7,TRBD2,.,18,TRBV10-1,TGCGCCAGCAGTGAAGAACTAGCGGGAGGGCCCCTTACCTACGAGCAGTACTTC,CASSEELAGGPLTYEQYF
TRBJ1-2,.,once,13,TRBV29-1,TGCAGCGTCGCTCAGGACGTTAACTATGGCTACACCTTC,CSVAQDVNYGYTF
TRBJ1-1,.,once,15,TRBV19,TGTGCCAGTAGTATATATGAGGGGCTTTACACTGAAGCTTTCTTT,CASSIYEGLYTEAFF
TRBJ2-3,TRBD2,.,14,TRBV19,TGTGCCAGTAGTATTCTAGCGGGGACAGATACGCAGTATTTT,CASSILAGTDTQYF
TRBJ2-7,.,.,14,TRBV9,TGTGCCAGCAGCGTAGGTCAACAGGGCTACGAGCAGTACTTC,CASSVGQQGYEQYF
TRBJ2-1,.,.,20,TRBV5-1,TGCGCCAGCAGCTTGGCCACGGGAAAAAGTCGATGTTGCGATGGTAATGAGCAGTTCTTC,CASSLATGKSRCCDGNEQFF
TRBJ1-3,.,.,16,TRBV5-1,TGCGCCAGCAGCTTGGCCCAAGGCTTCTCTGGAAACACCATATATTTT,CASSLAQGFSGNTIYF
TRBJ2-7,.,.,14,TRBV2,TGTGCCAGCAGCCCCCTCCCGGGATCCTACGAGCAGTACTTC,CASSPLPGSYEQYF
TRBJ1-5,.,.,17,TRBV23-1,TGCGCCAGCAGTAGGTCGCTAGGGAGAGATAGCAATCAGCCCCAGCATTTT,CASSRSLGRDSNQPQHF
TRBJ1-1,.,.,12,TRBV29-1,TGCAGCGGGGGACACTCGAACACTGAAGCTTTCTTT,CSGGHSNTEAFF